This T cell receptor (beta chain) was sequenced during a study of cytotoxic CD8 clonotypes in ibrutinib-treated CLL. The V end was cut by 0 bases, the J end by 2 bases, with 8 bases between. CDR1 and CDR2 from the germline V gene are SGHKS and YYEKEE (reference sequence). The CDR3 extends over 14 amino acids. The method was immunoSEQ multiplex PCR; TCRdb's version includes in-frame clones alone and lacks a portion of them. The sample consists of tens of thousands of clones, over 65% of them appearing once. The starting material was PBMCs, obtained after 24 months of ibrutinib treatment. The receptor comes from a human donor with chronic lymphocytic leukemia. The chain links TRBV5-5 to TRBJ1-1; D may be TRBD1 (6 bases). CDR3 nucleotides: TGTGCCAGCAGCTTGGCAGGGGACAACACTGAAGCTTTCTTT. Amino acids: CASSLAGDNTEAFF.